The next 11 T cell receptor beta chains were all read from a single sample in a study of control samples from healthy donors and cancer patients. Clones were read by immunoSEQ multiplex PCR, and TCRdb kept only the in-frame ones, dropping some. This table holds roughly 200,000 clones. Sequenced: blood. The source is a woman aged 25-40 years in good health.

The chain couples TRBV28 to TRBJ2-7; D ambiguous. V shed 6 bases and J shed 2 bases, with 23 bases lying between them. The CDR3 is made up of 17 amino acids. Germline V gene sequence: CDR1 MDHEN, CDR2 SYDVKM. The CDR3 sequence is CASSYPPVLLTPYEQYF. The CDR3 coding sequence is TGTGCCAGCAGCTACCCACCCGTCCTGCTCACCCCCTACGAGCAGTACTTC.

CDR3 amino acids: CAISETDEQFF. In DNA, the CDR3 is TGTGCCATCAGTGAGACTGATGAGCAGTTCTTC. This chain links TRBV10-3 with TRBJ2-1; D is uncertain. This CDR3 is built from 11 residues. Trimming shortened V by 2 bases and J by 8 bases, and 4 bases separated the two germline ends. Looked up from germline, CDR1 is ENHRY and CDR2 is SYGVKD.

J is TRBJ2-2 and V is TRBV7-8; D possibly corresponds to TRBD2 (6 bases). The ends were cut back, 0 bases at V and 0 bases at J, with 8 bases in the middle. The length of the CDR3 is 16 residues. In germline, CDR1 is SGHVS, CDR2 FQNEAQ. In DNA form, the CDR3 reads TGTGCCAGCAGCTTAGCGGGGGAGGCGAACACCGGGGAGCTGTTTTTT. It yields the protein CASSLAGEANTGELFF. The full variable domain, rest sourced from reference TRBV7-8 and TRBJ2-2, is GAGVSQSPRYKVAKRGQDVALRCDPISGHVSLFWYQQALGQGPEFLTYFQNEAQLDKSGLPSDRFFAERPEGSVSTLKIQRTQQEDSAVYLCASSLAGEANTGELFFGEGSRLTVL.

The gene calls are TRBV2 and TRBJ1-2, with no clear D. This CDR3 spans 13 amino acids. Germline V lookup: CDR1 SNHLY, CDR2 FYNNEI. V lost 2 bases and J lost 4, with 8 bases in between. The CDR3 nucleotides read TGTGCCAGCAGTGAATCCCTGGCCTATGGCTACACCTTC. Its protein is CASSESLAYGYTF.

CDR3 in amino acids: CASSPGQERNTEAFF. The CDR3 DNA sequence: TGTGCCAGCAGCCCAGGACAGGAGAGGAACACTGAAGCTTTCTTT. V is TRBV13 and J is TRBJ1-1, with TRBD1 identical over 7 bases. This CDR3 has 15 residues. Trimming at V came to 5 bases and at J to 1 base, leaving 7 bases not matched to a gene. Germline assignment: CDR1 PRHDT and CDR2 FYEKMQ (reference sequence).

This rearrangement joins TRBV5-4 to TRBJ2-1, with D possibly being TRBD2 (5 bases). V gave up 1 base and J gave up 6 bases, with 20 bases separating them. The CDR3 is 17 amino acids. The V gene's germline CDR1 is SGHNT and CDR2 YYREEE (reference sequence). CDR3 amino acids: CASSLRLAPSSANEQFF. CDR3 nucleotides: TGTGCCAGCAGCTTGAGGCTAGCCCCATCGTCGGCCAATGAGCAGTTCTTC.

The chain employs TRBV30 and TRBJ2-4; D is ambiguous. The germline V gene has CDR1 GTSNPN and CDR2 SVGIG (reference sequence). The CDR3 sequence is 14 residues long. Trimming left V 4 bases short and J 5 bases short, with 15 bases between. Here the CDR3 reads CAWKVVGWENIQYF. DNA for the CDR3: TGTGCCTGGAAAGTCGTGGGATGGGAAAACATTCAGTACTTC.

The rearrangement joins TRBV30 to TRBJ1-1; the D is unclear. In germline, CDR1 is GTSNPN, CDR2 SVGIG (reference sequence). Between the trimmed V and J ends, which lost 1 base and 3 bases, there was a span of 9 bases. The CDR3 consists of 13 residues. CDR3 coding DNA: TGTGCCTGGAGTGAGGGCAGGTACACTGAAGCTTTCTTT. It yields the protein CAWSEGRYTEAFF.

This chain connects TRBV5-8 to TRBJ1-4; 9 bases fit TRBD1. This CDR3 spans 15 amino acids. Germline V gene data show CDR1 as SGHTS and CDR2 as YDEGEE. The junction had 6 bases not matched to a gene; V was cut back by 2 bases and J by 7 bases. The CDR3 reads CASSFWGQGSEKLFF. In DNA form, the CDR3 reads TGTGCCAGCAGCTTTTGGGGACAGGGTAGTGAAAAACTGTTTTTT. The complete variable domain, with remaining parts taken from reference TRBV5-8 and TRBJ1-4, reads EAGVTQSPTHLIKTRGQQATLRCSPISGHTSVYWYQQALGLGLQFLLWYDEGEERNRGNFPPRFSGRQFPNYSSELNVNALELEDSALYLCASSFWGQGSEKLFFGSGTQLSVL.

The chain links TRBV28 to TRBJ1-1; D is possibly TRBD1 (5 bases). Deletions cut 8 bases from V and 2 bases from J, with 21 bases between. Per the germline V gene, CDR1 is MDHEN and CDR2 is SYDVKM. The CDR3 has 16 amino acids. The CDR3 DNA is TGTGCCAGCTCCTGGGGGGGGTCCGGGGTAAACACTGAAGCTTTCTTT. Its translation: CASSWGGSGVNTEAFF.

As regards this clone: The CDR3 end shows no conserved phenylalanine or tryptophan, and so a read error is likely. V and J are TRBV5-1 and TRBJ1-2; no clear D. V gave up 4 bases and J gave up 2 bases, with 6 bases separating them. Per germline, CDR1 SGHRS and CDR2 YFSETQ. The CDR3 runs 12 residues. This chain's CDR3 is CASSPGNYGYTS. The DNA for the CDR3 is TGCGCCAGCAGCCCCGGGAACTATGGCTACACCTCC.